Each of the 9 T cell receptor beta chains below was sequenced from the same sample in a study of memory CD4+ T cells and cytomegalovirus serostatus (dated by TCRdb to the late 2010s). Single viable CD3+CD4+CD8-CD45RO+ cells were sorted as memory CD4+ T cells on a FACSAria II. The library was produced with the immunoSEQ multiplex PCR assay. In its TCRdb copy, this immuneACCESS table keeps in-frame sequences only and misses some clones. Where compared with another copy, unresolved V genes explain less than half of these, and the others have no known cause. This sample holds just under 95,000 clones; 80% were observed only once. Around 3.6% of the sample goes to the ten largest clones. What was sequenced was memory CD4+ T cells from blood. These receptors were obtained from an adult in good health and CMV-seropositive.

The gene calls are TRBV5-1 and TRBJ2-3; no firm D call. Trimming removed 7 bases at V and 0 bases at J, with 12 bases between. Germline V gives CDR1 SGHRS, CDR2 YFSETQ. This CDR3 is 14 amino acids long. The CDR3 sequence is CASGVGPSTDTQYF. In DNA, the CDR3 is TGCGCCAGCGGCGTCGGCCCTAGCACAGATACGCAGTATTTT.

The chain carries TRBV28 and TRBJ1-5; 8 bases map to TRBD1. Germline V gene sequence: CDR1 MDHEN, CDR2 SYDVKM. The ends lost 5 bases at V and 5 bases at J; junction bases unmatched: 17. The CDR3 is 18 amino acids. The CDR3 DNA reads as TGTGCCAGCAGTAAACTTACTAAGGGACAGGCCCTACATCAGCCCCAGCATTTT. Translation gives CASSKLTKGQALHQPQHF.

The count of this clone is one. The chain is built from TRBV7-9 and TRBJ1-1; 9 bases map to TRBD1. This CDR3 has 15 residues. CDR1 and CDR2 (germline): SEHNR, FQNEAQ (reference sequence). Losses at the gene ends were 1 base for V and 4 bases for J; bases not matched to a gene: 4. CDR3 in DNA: TGTGCCAGCAGCTTAGGCGAGACAGGGGGCACTGAAGCTTTCTTT. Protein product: CASSLGETGGTEAFF. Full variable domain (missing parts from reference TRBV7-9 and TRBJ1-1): DTGVSQNPRHKITKRGQNVTFRCDPISEHNRLYWYRQTLGQGPEFLTYFQNEAQLEKSRLLSDRFSAERPKGSFSTLEIQRTEQGDSAMYLCASSLGETGGTEAFFGQGTRLTVV.

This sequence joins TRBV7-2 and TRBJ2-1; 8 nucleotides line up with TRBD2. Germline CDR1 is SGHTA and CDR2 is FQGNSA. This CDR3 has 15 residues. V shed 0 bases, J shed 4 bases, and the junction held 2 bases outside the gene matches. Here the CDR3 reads CASSLAIAGYNEQFF. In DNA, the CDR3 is TGTGCCAGCAGCTTAGCAATAGCGGGGTACAATGAGCAGTTCTTC.

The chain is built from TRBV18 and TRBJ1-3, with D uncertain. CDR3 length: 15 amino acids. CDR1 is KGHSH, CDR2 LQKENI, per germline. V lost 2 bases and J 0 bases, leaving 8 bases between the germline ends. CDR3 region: CASSPSQRSGNTIYF. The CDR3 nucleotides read TGTGCCAGCTCACCATCGCAGCGCTCTGGAAACACCATATATTTT.

The chain's CDR3 is CASSLLAASDTQYF. In DNA form, the CDR3 reads TGCGCCAGCAGCTTACTAGCGGCCTCAGATACGCAGTATTTT. V and J are TRBV4-3 and TRBJ2-3; TRBD2 agrees at 8 bases. Germline CDR1 is LGHNA and CDR2 is YSLEER. The trim removed 5 bases at V and 4 bases at J, leaving 5 bases unmatched. This CDR3 is 14 amino acids long.

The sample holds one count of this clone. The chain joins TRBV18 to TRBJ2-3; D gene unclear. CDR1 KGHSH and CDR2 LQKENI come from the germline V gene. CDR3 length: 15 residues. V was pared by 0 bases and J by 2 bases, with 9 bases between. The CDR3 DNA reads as TGTGCCAGCTCACCACCTAACAGCCTCACAGATACGCAGTATTTT. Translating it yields CASSPPNSLTDTQYF.

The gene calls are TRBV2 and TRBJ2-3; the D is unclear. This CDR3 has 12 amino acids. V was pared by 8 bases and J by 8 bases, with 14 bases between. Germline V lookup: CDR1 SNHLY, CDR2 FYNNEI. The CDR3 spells CASLALLGTQYF. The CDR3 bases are TGTGCCAGCCTTGCCCTTTTAGGTACGCAGTATTTT. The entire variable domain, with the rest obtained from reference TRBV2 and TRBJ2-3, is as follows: EPEVTQTPSHQVTQMGQEVILRCVPISNHLYFYWYRQILGQKVEFLVSFYNNEISEKSEIFDDQFSVERPDGSNFTLKIRSTKLEDSAMYFCASLALLGTQYFGPGTRLTVL.

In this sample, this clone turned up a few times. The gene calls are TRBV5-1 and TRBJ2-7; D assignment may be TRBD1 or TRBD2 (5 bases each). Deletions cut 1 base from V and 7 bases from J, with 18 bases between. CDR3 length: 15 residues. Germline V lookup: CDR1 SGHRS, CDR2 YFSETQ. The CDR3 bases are TGCGCCAGCAGCTTGAAGGGACCCCCAAAAGAAGAGCAGTACTTC. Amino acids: CASSLKGPPKEEQYF.